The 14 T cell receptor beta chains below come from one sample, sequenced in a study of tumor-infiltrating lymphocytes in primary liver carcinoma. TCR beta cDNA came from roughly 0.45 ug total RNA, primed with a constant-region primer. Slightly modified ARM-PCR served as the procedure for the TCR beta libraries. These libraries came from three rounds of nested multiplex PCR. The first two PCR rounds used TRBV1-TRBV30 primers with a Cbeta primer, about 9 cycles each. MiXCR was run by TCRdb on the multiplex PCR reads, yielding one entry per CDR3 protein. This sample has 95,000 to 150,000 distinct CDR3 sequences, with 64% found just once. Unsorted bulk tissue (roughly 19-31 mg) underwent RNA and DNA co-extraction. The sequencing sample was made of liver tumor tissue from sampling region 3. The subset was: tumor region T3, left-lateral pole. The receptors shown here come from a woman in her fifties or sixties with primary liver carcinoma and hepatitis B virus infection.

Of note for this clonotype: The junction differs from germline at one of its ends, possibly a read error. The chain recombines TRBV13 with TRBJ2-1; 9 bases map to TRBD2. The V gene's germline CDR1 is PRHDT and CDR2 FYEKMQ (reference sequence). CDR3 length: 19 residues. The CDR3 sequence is CASSSRPDSSGDPYNEQLF. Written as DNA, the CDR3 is TGTGCCAGCAGCTCACGCCCTGATTCTAGCGGGGACCCCTACAATGAGCAGTTATTC. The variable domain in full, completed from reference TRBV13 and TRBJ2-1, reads AAGVIQSPRHLIKEKRETATLKCYPIPRHDTVYWYQQGPGQDPQFLISFYEKMQSDKGSIPDRFSAQQFSDYHSELNMSSLELGDSALYFCASSSRPDSSGDPYNEQLFGPGTRLTVL.

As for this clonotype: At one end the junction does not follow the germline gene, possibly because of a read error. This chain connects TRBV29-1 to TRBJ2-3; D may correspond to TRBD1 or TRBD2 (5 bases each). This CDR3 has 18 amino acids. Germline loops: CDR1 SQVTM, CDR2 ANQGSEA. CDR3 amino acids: CSAEALGRVGVITDPQYF. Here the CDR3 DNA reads TGCAGCGCTGAAGCGTTGGGCAGGGTGGGGGTTATCACAGATCCGCAGTATTTT.

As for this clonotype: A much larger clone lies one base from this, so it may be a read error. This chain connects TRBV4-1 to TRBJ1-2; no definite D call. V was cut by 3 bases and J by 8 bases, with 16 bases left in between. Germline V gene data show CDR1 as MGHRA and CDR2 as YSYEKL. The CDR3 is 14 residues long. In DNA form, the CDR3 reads TGCGCCAGCAGCCAGGCTATGACCGCTCCGGGCTACACCTTC. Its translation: CASSQAMTAPGYTF.

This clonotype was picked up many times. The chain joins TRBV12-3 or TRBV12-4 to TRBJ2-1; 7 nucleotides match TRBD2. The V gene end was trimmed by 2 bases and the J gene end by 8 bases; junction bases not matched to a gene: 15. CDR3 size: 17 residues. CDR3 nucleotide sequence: TGTGCCAGCAGTTTATTCGGGGGAGGGTGGCGTTCTTATGAGCAGTTCTTC. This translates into CASSLFGGGWRSYEQFF.

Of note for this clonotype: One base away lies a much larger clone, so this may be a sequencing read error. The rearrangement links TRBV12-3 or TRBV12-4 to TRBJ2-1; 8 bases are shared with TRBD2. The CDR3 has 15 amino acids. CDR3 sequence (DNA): TGTGTCAGCAGCCCACTAGCGGACCGGAAAGATGAGCAGTTCTTC. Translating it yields CVSSPLADRKDEQFF.

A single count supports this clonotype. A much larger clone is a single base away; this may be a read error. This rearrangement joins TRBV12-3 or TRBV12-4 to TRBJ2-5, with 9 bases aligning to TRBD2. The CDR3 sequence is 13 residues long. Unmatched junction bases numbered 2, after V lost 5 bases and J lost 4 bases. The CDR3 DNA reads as TGTGCCAGCAGTGCGGGGGGGTCAGAGACCCAGTACTTC. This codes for CASSAGGSETQYF.

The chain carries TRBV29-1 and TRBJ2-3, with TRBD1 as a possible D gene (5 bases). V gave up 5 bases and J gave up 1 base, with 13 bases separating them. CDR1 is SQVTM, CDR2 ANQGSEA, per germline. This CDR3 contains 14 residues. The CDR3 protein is CSVSGLGGTDTQYF. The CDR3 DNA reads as TGCAGCGTTAGTGGGCTAGGGGGCACAGATACGCAGTATTTT.

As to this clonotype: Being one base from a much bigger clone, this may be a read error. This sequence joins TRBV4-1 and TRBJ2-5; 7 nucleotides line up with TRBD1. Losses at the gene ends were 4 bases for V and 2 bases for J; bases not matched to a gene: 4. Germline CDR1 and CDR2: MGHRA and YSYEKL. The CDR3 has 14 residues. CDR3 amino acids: CASSRGRGQETQYF. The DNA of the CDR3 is TGCGCCAGCAGCCGTGGCAGGGGGCAAGAGACCCAGTACTTC.

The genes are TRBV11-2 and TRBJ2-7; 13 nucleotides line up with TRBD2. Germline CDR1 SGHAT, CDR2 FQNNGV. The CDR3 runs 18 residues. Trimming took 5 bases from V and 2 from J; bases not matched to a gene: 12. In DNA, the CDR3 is TGTGCCAGCAGCCTCCGCACGACTAGCGGGGGGAAGGCCTACGAGCAGTACTTC. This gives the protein CASSLRTTSGGKAYEQYF.

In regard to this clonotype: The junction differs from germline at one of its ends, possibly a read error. The CDR3 nucleotides read TGTGCCAGCAGCGTGACGGGGAATGAAAAACTGTATTTT. It is translated as CASSVTGNEKLYF. The chain carries TRBV7-9 and TRBJ1-4; D call uncertain. Germline V CDR1 and CDR2: SEHNR, FQNEAQ (reference sequence). This CDR3 is built from 13 residues. The entire variable domain, with the rest obtained from reference TRBV7-9 and TRBJ1-4, is as follows: DTGVSQNPRHKITKRGQNVTFRCDPISEHNRLYWYRQTLGQGPEFLTYFQNEAQLEKSRLLSDRFSAERPKGSFSTLEIQRTEQGDSAMYLCASSVTGNEKLYFGSGTQLSVL.

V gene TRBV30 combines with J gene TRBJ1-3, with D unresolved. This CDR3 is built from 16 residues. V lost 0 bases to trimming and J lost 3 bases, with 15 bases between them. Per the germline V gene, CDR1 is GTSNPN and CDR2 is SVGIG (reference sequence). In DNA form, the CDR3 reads TGTGCCTGGAGTGTAGCCGGGTCCACACTTGGAAACACCATATATTTT. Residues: CAWSVAGSTLGNTIYF.

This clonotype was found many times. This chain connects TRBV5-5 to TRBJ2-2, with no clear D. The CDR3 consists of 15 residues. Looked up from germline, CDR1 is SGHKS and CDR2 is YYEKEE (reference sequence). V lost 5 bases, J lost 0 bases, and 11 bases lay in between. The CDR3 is CASRLQITNTGELFF. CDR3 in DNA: TGTGCCAGCAGGTTACAGATTACGAACACCGGGGAGCTGTTTTTT.

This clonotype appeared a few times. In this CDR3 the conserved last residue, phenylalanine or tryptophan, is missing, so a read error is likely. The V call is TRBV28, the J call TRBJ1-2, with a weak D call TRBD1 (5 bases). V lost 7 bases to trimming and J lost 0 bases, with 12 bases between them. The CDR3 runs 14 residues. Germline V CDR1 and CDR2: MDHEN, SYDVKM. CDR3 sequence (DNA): TGTGCCAGCATCACCGGGGGATCTAACTATGGCTACACCTTA. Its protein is CASITGGSNYGYTL.

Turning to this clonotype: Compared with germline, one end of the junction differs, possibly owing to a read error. CDR3 amino acids: CASSLSIGYNSPFHF. The CDR3 region has the DNA TGTGCCAGCAGCTTGAGCATAGGCTATAATTCACCCTTCCACTTT. The V gene is TRBV11-2, the J gene TRBJ1-6; no definite D call. From germline, CDR1 is SGHAT and CDR2 FQNNGV. CDR3 length: 15 amino acids.